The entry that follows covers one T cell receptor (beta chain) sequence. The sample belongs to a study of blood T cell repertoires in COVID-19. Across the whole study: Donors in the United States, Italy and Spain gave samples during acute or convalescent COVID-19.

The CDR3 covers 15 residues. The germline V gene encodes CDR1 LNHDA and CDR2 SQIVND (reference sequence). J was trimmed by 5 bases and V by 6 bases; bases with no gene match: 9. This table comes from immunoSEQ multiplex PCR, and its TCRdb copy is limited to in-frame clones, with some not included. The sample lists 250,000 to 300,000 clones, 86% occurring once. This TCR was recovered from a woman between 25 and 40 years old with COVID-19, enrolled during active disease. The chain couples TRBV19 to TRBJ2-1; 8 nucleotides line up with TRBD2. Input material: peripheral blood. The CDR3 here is CASSFGGGTDNEQFF. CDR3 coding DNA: TGTGCCAGTAGCTTCGGGGGGGGGACCGACAATGAGCAGTTCTTC.